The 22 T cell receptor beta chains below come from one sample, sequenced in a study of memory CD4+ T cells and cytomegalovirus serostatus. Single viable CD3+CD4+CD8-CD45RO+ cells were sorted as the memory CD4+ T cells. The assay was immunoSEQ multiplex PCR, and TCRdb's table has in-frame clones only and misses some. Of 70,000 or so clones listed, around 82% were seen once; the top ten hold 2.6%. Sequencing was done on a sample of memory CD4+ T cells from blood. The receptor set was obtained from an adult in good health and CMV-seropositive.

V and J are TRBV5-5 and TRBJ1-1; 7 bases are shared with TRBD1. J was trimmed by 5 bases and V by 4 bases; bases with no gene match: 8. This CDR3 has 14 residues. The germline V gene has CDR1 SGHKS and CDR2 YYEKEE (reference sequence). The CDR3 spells CASSADRVITEAFF. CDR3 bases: TGTGCCAGCAGCGCCGACAGGGTAATTACTGAAGCTTTCTTT.

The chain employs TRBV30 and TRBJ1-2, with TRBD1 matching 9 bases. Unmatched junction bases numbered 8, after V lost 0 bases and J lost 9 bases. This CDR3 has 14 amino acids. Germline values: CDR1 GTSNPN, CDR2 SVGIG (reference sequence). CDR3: CAWSVGTGKIRYTF. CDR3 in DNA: TGTGCCTGGAGTGTCGGGACAGGGAAGATTCGCTACACCTTC.

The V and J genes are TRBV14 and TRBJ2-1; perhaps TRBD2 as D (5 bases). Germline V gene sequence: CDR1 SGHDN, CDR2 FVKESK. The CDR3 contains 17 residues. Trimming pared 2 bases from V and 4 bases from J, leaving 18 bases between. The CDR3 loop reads CASSQWATGKGYNEQFF. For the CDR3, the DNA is TGTGCCAGCAGCCAATGGGCGACGGGGAAGGGATACAATGAGCAGTTCTTC.

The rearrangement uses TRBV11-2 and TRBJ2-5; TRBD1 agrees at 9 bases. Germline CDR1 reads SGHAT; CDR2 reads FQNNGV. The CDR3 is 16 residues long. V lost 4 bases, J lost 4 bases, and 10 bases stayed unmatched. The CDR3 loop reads CASSSQGQGGGETQYF. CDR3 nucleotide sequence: TGTGCCAGCAGCTCCCAGGGACAGGGAGGAGGAGAGACCCAGTACTTC.

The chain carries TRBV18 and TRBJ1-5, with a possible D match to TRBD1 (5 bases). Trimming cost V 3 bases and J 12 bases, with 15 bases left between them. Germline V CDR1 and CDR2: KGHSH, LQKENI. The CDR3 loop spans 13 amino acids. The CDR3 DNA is TGTGCCAGCTCACCCCCCGGGGGGGGTAACCAGCATTTT. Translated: CASSPPGGGNQHF.

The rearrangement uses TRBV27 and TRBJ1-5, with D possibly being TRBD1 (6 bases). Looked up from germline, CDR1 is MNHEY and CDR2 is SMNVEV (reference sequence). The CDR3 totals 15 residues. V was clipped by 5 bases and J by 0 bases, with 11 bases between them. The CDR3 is CASSPQQGSNQPQHF. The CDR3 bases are TGTGCCAGCAGTCCACAACAGGGTAGCAATCAGCCCCAGCATTTT.

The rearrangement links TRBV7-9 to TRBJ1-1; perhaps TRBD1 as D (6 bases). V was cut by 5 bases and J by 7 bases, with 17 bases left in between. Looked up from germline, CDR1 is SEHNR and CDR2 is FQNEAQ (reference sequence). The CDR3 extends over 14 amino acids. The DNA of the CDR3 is TGTGCCAGCAGCCGGGACATAGTCACCCTTGAAGCTTTCTTT. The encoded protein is CASSRDIVTLEAFF.

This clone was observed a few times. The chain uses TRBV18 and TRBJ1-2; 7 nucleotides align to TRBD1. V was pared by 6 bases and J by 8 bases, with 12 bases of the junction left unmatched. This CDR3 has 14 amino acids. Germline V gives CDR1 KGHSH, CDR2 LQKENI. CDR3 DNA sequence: TGTGCCAGCTCTCGAGCCGGGACAGAGGGAGGCTACACCTTC. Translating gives CASSRAGTEGGYTF.

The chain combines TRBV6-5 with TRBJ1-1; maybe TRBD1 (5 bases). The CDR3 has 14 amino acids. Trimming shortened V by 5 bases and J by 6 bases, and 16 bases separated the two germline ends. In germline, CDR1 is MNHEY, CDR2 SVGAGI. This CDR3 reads CASSQYRSRSEAFF. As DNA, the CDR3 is TGTGCCAGCAGTCAGTACAGGTCAAGGTCTGAAGCTTTCTTT.

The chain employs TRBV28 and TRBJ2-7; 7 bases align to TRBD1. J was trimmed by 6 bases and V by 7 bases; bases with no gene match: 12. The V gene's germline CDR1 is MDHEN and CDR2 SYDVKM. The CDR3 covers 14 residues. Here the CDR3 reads CASIPPAGGSEQYF. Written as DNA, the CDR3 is TGTGCCAGCATCCCTCCGGCAGGGGGAAGCGAGCAGTACTTC.

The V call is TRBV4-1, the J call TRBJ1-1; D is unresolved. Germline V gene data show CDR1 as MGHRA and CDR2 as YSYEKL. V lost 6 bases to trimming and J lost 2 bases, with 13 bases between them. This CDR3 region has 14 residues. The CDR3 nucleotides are TGCGCCAGCAGAGGCCCGCTAAGAAACACTGAAGCTTTCTTT. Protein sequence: CASRGPLRNTEAFF.

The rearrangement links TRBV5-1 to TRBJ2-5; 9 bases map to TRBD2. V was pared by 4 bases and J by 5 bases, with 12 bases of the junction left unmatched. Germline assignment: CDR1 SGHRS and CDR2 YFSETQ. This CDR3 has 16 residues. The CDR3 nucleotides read TGCGCCAGCAGCCTGGCCGTAGCGGGGGTTGGTGAGACCCAGTACTTC. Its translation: CASSLAVAGVGETQYF. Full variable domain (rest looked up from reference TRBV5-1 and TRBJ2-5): KAGVTQTPRYLIKTRGQQVTLSCSPISGHRSVSWYQQTPGQGLQFLFEYFSETQRNKGNFPGRFSGRQFSNSRSEMNVSTLELGDSALYLCASSLAVAGVGETQYFGPGTRLLVL.

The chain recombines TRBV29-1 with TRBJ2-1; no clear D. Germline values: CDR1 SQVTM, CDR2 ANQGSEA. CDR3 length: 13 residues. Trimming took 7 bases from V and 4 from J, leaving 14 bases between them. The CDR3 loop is CSGTTKGYNEQFF. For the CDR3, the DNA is TGCAGCGGTACGACAAAGGGTTACAATGAGCAGTTCTTC.

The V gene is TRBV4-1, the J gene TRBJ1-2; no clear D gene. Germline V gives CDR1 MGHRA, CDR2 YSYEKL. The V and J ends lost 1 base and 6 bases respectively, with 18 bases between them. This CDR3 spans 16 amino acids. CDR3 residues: CASSQGYQRRGDGYTF. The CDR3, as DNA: TGCGCCAGCAGCCAAGGATATCAGCGCCGCGGGGATGGCTACACCTTC.

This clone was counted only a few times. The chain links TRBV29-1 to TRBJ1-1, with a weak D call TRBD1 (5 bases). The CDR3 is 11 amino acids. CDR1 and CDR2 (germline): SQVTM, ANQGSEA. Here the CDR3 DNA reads TGCACCGGGGCGACGAACACTGAAGCTTTCTTT. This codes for CTGATNTEAFF.

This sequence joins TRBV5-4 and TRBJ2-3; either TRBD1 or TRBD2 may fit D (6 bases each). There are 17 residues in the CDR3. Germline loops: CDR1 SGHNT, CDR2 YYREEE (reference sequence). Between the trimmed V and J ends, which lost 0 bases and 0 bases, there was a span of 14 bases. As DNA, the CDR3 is TGTGCCAGCAGCTTGGTTCGGTGGGGGGCGAGCACAGATACGCAGTATTTT. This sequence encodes CASSLVRWGASTDTQYF.

The CDR3 coding sequence is TGTGCCAGCAGCGCCCGGACAGGGGGCTACGAGCAGTACTTC. Encoded protein: CASSARTGGYEQYF. The rearrangement links TRBV9 to TRBJ2-7; TRBD1 aligns across 10 bases. The CDR3 loop spans 14 amino acids. Germline CDR1 SGDLS, CDR2 YYNGEE. The J segment lost 3 bases and the V segment lost 3 bases, leaving 3 bases of the junction unmatched.

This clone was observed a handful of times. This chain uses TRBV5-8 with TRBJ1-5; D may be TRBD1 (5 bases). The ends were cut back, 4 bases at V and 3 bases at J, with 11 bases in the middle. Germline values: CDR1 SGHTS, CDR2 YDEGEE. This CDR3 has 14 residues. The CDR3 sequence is CASSRDGDNQPQHF. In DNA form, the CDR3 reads TGTGCCAGCAGCCGGGACGGAGACAATCAGCCCCAGCATTTT.

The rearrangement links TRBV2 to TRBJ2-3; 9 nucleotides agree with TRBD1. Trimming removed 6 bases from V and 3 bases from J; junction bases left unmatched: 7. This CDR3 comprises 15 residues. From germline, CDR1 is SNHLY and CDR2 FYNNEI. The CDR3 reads CASSVQGARTDTQYF. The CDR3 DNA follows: TGTGCCAGCAGCGTACAGGGGGCGCGGACAGATACGCAGTATTTT.

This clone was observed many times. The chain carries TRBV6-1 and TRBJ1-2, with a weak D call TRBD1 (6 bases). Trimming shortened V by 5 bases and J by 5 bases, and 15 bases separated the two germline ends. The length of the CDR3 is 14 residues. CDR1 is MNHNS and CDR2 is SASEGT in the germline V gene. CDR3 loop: CASSSTGSGYGYTF. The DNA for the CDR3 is TGTGCCAGCAGTAGTACAGGGTCTGGTTATGGCTACACCTTC.

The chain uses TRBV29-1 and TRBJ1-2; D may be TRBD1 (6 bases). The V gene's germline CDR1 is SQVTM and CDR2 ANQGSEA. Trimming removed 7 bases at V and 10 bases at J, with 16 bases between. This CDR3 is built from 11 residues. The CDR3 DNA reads TGCAGCGCCGGACAGTATTTCGACTACACCTTC. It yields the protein CSAGQYFDYTF.

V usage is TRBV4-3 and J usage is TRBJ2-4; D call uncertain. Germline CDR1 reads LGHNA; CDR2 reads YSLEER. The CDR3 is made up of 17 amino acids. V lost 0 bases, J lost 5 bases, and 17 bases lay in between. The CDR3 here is CASSQESGDASQNIQYF. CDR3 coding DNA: TGCGCCAGCAGCCAAGAAAGTGGTGACGCCTCCCAAAACATTCAGTACTTC.